This T cell receptor beta chain originates from a study of identifying expanded T cells in peripheral blood. Study-wide findings and caveats: Clone count variance between roughly 2-week samples rose with total template count.

Note on this clone: Antigen unknown.

Germline V gives CDR1 KGHSH, CDR2 LQKENI. V was cut by 3 bases and J by 4 bases, with 19 bases left in between. The CDR3 runs to 17 residues. Clones were read by immunoSEQ multiplex PCR, and TCRdb kept only the in-frame ones, dropping some. The sample yields approximately 120,000 clones, 88% seen once. Specimen: blood. The chain has TRBV18 and TRBJ1-3, with TRBD1 as a possible D gene (5 bases). The receptor's source is a person between 18 and 69 years old in good health. The CDR3 DNA is TGTGCCAGCTCACCCATAACCCTTGGGACTCCCGGAAACACCATATATTTT. It codes for CASSPITLGTPGNTIYF.